This entry concerns a single T cell receptor (beta chain). What it binds is not known. The data belong to a study of cytomegalovirus exposure and HLA in healthy donors. General study findings and limits: For most TCR beta V segments, an earlier analysis put the productive rate at about 90% or about 30% of the time.

The CDR3 is 16 residues long. V lost 6 bases to trimming and J lost 2 bases; unmatched junction nucleotides: 5. The germline gives CDR1 ENHRY, CDR2 SYGVKD. PCR involved 60 Vbeta and 13 Jbeta primers. Produced via immunoSEQ multiplex PCR; TCRdb's table is partial and in-frame only. The sample holds about 160,000 clones, approximately 85% seen once. V and J are TRBV10-3 and TRBJ2-2; 11 bases are a match to TRBD2. The receptor was derived from a young man in good health and CMV-seropositive. Sequenced material: PBMCs. As DNA, the CDR3 is TGTGCCATCAGACCGACTAGCGGGGAAAACACCGGGGAGCTGTTTTTT. Amino acid sequence: CAIRPTSGENTGELFF.